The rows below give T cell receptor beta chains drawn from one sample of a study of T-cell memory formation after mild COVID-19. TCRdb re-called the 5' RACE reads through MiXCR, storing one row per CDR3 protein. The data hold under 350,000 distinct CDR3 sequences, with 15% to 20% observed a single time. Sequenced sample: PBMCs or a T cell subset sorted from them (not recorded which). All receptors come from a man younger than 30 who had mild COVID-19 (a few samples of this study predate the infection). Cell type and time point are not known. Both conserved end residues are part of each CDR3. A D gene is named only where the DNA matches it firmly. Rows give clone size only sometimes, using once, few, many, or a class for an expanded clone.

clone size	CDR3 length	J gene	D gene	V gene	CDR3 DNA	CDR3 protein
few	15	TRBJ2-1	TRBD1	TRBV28	TGTGCCACCACCCCCGGGACAGGGGGGTACAATGAGCAGTTCTTC	CATTPGTGGYNEQFF
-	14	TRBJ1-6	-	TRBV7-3	TGTGCCAGCAGCTCGCAGGGGAAAGATTCACCCCTCCACTTT	CASSSQGKDSPLHF
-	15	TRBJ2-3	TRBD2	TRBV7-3	TGTGCCAGCAGCCGCCGGGGGGACCCCACAGATACGCAGTATTTT	CASSRRGDPTDTQYF
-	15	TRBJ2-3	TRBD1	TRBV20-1	TGCAGTGCAGGAAAGGCGGGACAGGGCACAGATACGCAGTATTTT	CSAGKAGQGTDTQYF
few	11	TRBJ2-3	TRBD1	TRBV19	TGTGCCAGCATTGATGGGACAGAGCAGTATTTT	CASIDGTEQYF
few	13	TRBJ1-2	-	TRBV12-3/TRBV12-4	TGTGCCAGCAGTTTGCGGGTCAACTATGGCTACACCTTC	CASSLRVNYGYTF
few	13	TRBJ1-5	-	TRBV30	TGTGCCTGGAGTAAGTCAGGGAGGCAGCCCCAGCATTTT	CAWSKSGRQPQHF
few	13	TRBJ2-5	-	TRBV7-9	TGTGCCAGCAGCCTGGACATTCCAGAGACCCAGTACTTC	CASSLDIPETQYF
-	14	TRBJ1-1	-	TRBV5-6	TGTGCCAGCAGCGACTGGACCGGGGGCACTGAAGCTTTCTTT	CASSDWTGGTEAFF
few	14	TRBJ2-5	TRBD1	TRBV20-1	TGCAGTGCTAGAGGGGACAGTATCCAAGAGACCCAGTACTTC	CSARGDSIQETQYF
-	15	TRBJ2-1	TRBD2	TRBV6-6	TGTGCCAGCGGATTGGCGGGAGAGACCTACAATGAGCAGTTCTTC	CASGLAGETYNEQFF
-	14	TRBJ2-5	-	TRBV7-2	TGTGCCAGCAGCTTAGGTCGGACGCAAGAGACCCAGTACTTC	CASSLGRTQETQYF
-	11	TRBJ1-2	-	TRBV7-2	TGTGCCAGCAGCGGACAGTATGGCTACACCTTC	CASSGQYGYTF
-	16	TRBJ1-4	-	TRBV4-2	TGTGCCAGCAGCCAAGATTCTGGGAGGGGACTGGATGGAATCAGGTTT	CASSQDSGRGLDGIRF
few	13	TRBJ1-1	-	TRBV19	TGTGCCAGTAGTGCTCAGGGCAGCACTGAAGCTTTCTTT	CASSAQGSTEAFF
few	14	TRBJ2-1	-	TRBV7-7	TGTGCCAGCAGCCCGCTGGAGTGTCTTAGTGAGCAGTTCTTC	CASSPLECLSEQFF
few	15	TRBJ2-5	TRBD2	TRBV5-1	TGCGCCAGCAGCTTGACTAGCGGGGAAGGAGAGACCCAGTACTTC	CASSLTSGEGETQYF
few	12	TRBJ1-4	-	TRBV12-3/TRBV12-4	TGTGCCAGCAGTCGGCCTAATGAAAAACTGTTTTTT	CASSRPNEKLFF
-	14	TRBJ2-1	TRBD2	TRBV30	TGTGCCTGGAGAGCTCCCGGGGGGTACAATGAGCAGTTCTTC	CAWRAPGGYNEQFF
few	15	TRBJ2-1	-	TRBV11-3	TGTGCCAGCAGCTTAGGAGGGGATTTCGGCAATGAGCAGTTCTTC	CASSLGGDFGNEQFF
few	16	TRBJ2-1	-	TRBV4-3	TGCGCCAGCAGCCAAGGGGGCGGAGTCTCCTACAATGAGCAGTTCTTC	CASSQGGGVSYNEQFF
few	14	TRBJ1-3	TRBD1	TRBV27	TGTGCCAGCAGCGCGGGACAGGGTGTGGAGACCATATATTTT	CASSAGQGVETIYF
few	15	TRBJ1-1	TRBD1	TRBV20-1	TGCAGTGCTAGAGATAGTTCAGGGGGGGACACTGAAGCTTTCTTT	CSARDSSGGDTEAFF
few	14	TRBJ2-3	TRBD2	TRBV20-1	TGCAGTGCTAGAGTTGCGGGGGGGTCAGATACGCAGTATTTT	CSARVAGGSDTQYF
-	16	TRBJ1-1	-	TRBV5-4	TGTGCCAGCAGCTTGGCCGGGACATCCCCCAGCACTGAAGCTTTCTTT	CASSLAGTSPSTEAFF
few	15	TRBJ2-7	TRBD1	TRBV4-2	TGTGCCAGCAGCCAAGGTGTGACAGGGGTCTACGAGCAGTACTTC	CASSQGVTGVYEQYF
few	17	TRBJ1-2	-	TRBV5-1	TGCGCCAGCAGCTCCAGGTTCATGGGGACCGGAGTACGCGGCTACACCTTC	CASSSRFMGTGVRGYTF